In its sample, the clone carrying this T cell receptor beta chain was seen once. The sample originates from a study of T cell changes during pregnancy in multiple sclerosis. Using immunoSEQ multiplex PCR, the repertoire was profiled, and TCRdb retains in-frame clones only, with some absent. The repertoire has about 64,000 clones, around 90% of them found once; the top ten carry over 5%. Sequenced here: peripheral blood, sampled in the third trimester of pregnancy. The source of this sequence is a female donor in good health, enrolled as a control in a pregnancy study.

In nucleotides, the CDR3 is TGTGCTAGTGGTTCGTGGAGGGTCCCCTACGAGCAGTACTTC. Translated: CASGSWRVPYEQYF. V gene TRBV12-5 combines with J gene TRBJ2-7, with a tentative D call TRBD2 (6 bases). Trimming removed 4 bases at V and 2 bases at J, with 12 bases between. From germline, CDR1 is LGHNT and CDR2 FRNRAP. This CDR3 comprises 14 residues.